These 14 T cell receptor beta chains came from one sample sequenced in a study of OX40 agonist ivuxolimab in advanced cancers. Generated by immunoSEQ multiplex PCR, the TCRdb table keeps only in-frame clones and is missing some. The sample lists roughly 76,000 clones, 88% occurring once. Sequencing was performed on CD4+ or CD8+ T cells sorted from blood, taken in a trial of the OX40 agonist ivuxolimab. These receptors originate from an adult with an advanced solid tumor such as melanoma, head and neck, liver or kidney cancer.

The chain combines TRBV7-3 with TRBJ2-2; the D gene is possibly TRBD1 (6 bases). In germline, CDR1 is SGHTA, CDR2 FQGTGA. V gave up 4 bases and J gave up 4 bases, with 10 bases separating them. The CDR3 is 14 amino acids. The CDR3 region is CASSSGVGTGELFF. The CDR3 DNA is TGTGCCAGCAGCTCAGGGGTTGGCACCGGGGAGCTGTTTTTT.

This clone was seen only a few times. The CDR3 nucleotides read TGCGCCAGCAGCTCGATAGGGACTAGCGGGAATGAGCAGTTCTTC. Its translation: CASSSIGTSGNEQFF. V and J are TRBV5-1 and TRBJ2-1; 12 bases align to TRBD2. The CDR3 extends over 15 amino acids. V lost 3 bases, J lost 7 bases, and 5 bases stayed unmatched. Looked up from germline, CDR1 is SGHRS and CDR2 is YFSETQ.

This clone was observed a few times. J is TRBJ2-3 and V is TRBV7-9; D is undetermined. From germline, CDR1 is SEHNR and CDR2 FQNEAQ (reference sequence). V dropped 5 bases and J dropped 4 bases, with 7 bases sitting between them. The CDR3 has 12 residues. CDR3: CASSTVSDTQYF. The CDR3 DNA sequence: TGTGCCAGCAGCACGGTATCAGATACGCAGTATTTT.

The chain joins TRBV7-8 to TRBJ2-3; tentatively, D is TRBD2 (5 bases). The CDR3 extends over 16 amino acids. V shed 0 bases and J shed 6 bases, with 16 bases lying between them. Germline V gene sequence: CDR1 SGHVS, CDR2 FQNEAQ. The CDR3 region is CASSLARRSGGDTQYF. Here the CDR3 DNA reads TGTGCCAGCAGCTTAGCTCGGCGGTCCGGCGGGGATACGCAGTATTTT.

This chain uses TRBV7-9 with TRBJ1-2; D is unclear. The CDR3 extends over 15 amino acids. Germline CDR1 reads SEHNR; CDR2 reads FQNEAQ (reference sequence). The ends were cut back, 4 bases at V and 4 bases at J, with 16 bases in the middle. Here the CDR3 DNA reads TGTGCCAGCAGCTCTAGACGGGCCGGAATCTATGGCTACACCTTC. This translates into CASSSRRAGIYGYTF.

This rearrangement joins TRBV5-1 to TRBJ2-1, with D perhaps TRBD1 (5 bases). V was clipped by 1 base and J by 4 bases, with 9 bases between them. Germline values: CDR1 SGHRS, CDR2 YFSETQ. This CDR3 is 14 amino acids long. The CDR3 sequence: CASSLQGTYNEQFF. The CDR3 DNA reads TGCGCCAGCAGCTTGCAGGGAACATACAATGAGCAGTTCTTC.

In this sample, this clone turned up once. The chain links TRBV6-5 to TRBJ2-7, with D unclear. The CDR3 length is 11 residues. V was cut by 2 bases and J by 5 bases, with 4 bases left in between. From germline, CDR1 is MNHEY and CDR2 SVGAGI. The CDR3 DNA is TGTGCCAGCAGTTACAAAAACGAGCAGTACTTC. The encoded protein is CASSYKNEQYF.

The chain recombines TRBV28 with TRBJ2-3; D could derive from TRBD1 or TRBD2 (6 bases each). Trimming took 4 bases from V and 5 from J, leaving 13 bases between them. The V gene's germline CDR1 is MDHEN and CDR2 SYDVKM. CDR3 length equals 14 residues. The CDR3 bases are TGTGCCAGCAGTTCGGGGGCCGTTCGAGATACGCAGTATTTT. As protein: CASSSGAVRDTQYF.

This chain uses TRBV15 with TRBJ1-5, with D unresolved. CDR3 size: 16 residues. The V gene's germline CDR1 is LNHNV and CDR2 YYDKDF (reference sequence). V was shortened by 0 bases and J by 1 base, with 10 bases between the two germline ends. The CDR3 DNA reads TGTGCCACCAGCAGAGATTTAGGCCTGAGCAATCAGCCCCAGCATTTT. Translation gives CATSRDLGLSNQPQHF.

V and J are TRBV9 and TRBJ1-2; no clear D gene. The germline V and J ends were trimmed by 2 bases and 4 bases, with 9 bases remaining between them. Germline-derived CDR1 and CDR2 are SGDLS and YYNGEE. CDR3 length equals 13 residues. The DNA for the CDR3 is TGTGCCAGCAGCGTCACAACTCGCTATGGCTACACCTTC. It yields the protein CASSVTTRYGYTF. Complete variable domain (other parts from reference TRBV9 and TRBJ1-2): DSGVTQTPKHLITATGQRVTLRCSPRSGDLSVYWYQQSLDQGLQFLIQYYNGEERAKGNILERFSAQQFPDLHSELNLSSLELGDSALYFCASSVTTRYGYTFGSGTRLTVV.

A single count supports this clone. Compared with germline, one end of the junction differs, possibly owing to a read error. This sequence joins TRBV11-2 and TRBJ2-1; D not resolved. Germline-derived CDR1 and CDR2 are SGHAT and FQNNGV. The CDR3 length is 13 residues. The CDR3: CAGSDVSYNEQFF. The CDR3, as DNA: TGTGCCGGCAGCGATGTCTCCTACAATGAGCAGTTCTTC.

In DNA, the CDR3 is TGCGCCAGCAGCGTACAGGGAAACACCGGGGAGCTGTTTTTT. Translation gives CASSVQGNTGELFF. The chain has TRBV5-1 and TRBJ2-2; TRBD1 is a possible D gene (6 bases). V gave up 4 bases and J gave up 2 bases, with 9 bases separating them. The V gene's germline CDR1 is SGHRS and CDR2 YFSETQ. This CDR3 contains 14 residues.

The V call is TRBV5-1, the J call TRBJ1-4, with D hard to call. V shed 1 base and J shed 8 bases, with 15 bases lying between them. Germline V gene lookup returns CDR1 SGHRS and CDR2 YFSETQ. This CDR3 is 15 amino acids long. The CDR3 loop reads CASSLMLGLSEKLFF. DNA for the CDR3: TGCGCCAGCAGCTTGATGTTAGGGTTGTCGGAAAAACTGTTTTTT.

The chain is built from TRBV6-5 and TRBJ2-1, with D unclear. CDR1 and CDR2 from the germline V gene are MNHEY and SVGAGI. The CDR3 runs to 14 residues. Between the trimmed V and J ends, which lost 8 bases and 5 bases, there was a span of 16 bases. Here the CDR3 reads CASRDGWADNEQFF. The CDR3 nucleotides are TGTGCCAGCCGCGATGGATGGGCCGACAATGAGCAGTTCTTC.